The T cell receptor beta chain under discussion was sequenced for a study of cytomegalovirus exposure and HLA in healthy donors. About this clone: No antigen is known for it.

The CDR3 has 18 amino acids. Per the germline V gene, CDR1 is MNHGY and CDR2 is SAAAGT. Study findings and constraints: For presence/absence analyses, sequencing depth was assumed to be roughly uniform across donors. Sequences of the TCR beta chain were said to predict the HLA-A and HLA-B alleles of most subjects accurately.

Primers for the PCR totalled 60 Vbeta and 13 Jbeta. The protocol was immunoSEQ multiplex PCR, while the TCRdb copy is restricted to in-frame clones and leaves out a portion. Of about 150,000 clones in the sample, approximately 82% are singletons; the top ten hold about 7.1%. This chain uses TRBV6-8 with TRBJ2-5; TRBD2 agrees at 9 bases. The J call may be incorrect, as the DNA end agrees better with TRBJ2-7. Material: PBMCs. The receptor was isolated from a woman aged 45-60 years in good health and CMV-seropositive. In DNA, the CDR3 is TGTGCCAGCAGTTACTCGCAGATGGGCGGGGGGGCGGTCCACGAGCAGTACTTC. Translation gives CASSYSQMGGGAVHEQYF.